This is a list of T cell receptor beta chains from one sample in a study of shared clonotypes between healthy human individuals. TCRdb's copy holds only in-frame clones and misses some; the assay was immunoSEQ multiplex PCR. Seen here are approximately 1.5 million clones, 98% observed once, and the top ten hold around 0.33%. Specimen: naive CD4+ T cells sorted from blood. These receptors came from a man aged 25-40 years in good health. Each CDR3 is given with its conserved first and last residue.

CASSLAEAGGTGELFF TRBV5-1 16 TRBJ2-2
CASSVAAGRNGELFF TRBV9 15 TRBJ2-2
CASSPVLAESYEQYF TRBV7-3 15 TRBJ2-7
CASSTQGRAADTQYF TRBV5-4 15 TRBJ2-3
CASSPLGEGGWQYF TRBV6-5 14 TRBJ2-7
CASSFGTGVTNSGNTIYF TRBV4-1 18 TRBJ1-3
CASTGAGNEQFF TRBV5-1 12 TRBJ2-1
CASTTGVYSYEQYF TRBV5-1 14 TRBJ2-7
CASSSSGRGWTDTQYF TRBV5-1 16 TRBJ2-3
CASSLRQDGYEQYF TRBV7-9 14 TRBJ2-7
CSVSREYGYTF TRBV29-1 11 TRBJ1-2
CASRSLPLSWGTDTQYF TRBV12-2 17 TRBJ2-3
CASSLRARSDEQYF TRBV7-6 14 TRBJ2-7
CASSLSTGVRADTQYF TRBV5-6 16 TRBJ2-3
CASSKLAGVRNEQFF TRBV4-1 15 TRBJ2-1
CASSTMGTATYEQYF TRBV5-1 15 TRBJ2-7
CASGRSDTQYF TRBV2 11 TRBJ2-3
CASSAADTGELFF TRBV2 13 TRBJ2-2
CASSIGESPPQHF TRBV19 13 TRBJ1-5
CASSTRDREGYEQYF TRBV7-9 15 TRBJ2-7
CASSPIGAGLNTEAFF TRBV18 16 TRBJ1-1
CASSQHRGDGYTF TRBV4-3 13 TRBJ1-2
CASSPRRTGRNIQYF TRBV18 15 TRBJ2-4
CATNWGGTEAFF TRBV15 12 TRBJ1-1
CASSPRTTPSRITEQFF TRBV5-1 17 TRBJ2-1
CASSRRVVNSNEQFF TRBV14 15 TRBJ2-1
CASTSLGTGNEKLFF TRBV5-1 15 TRBJ1-4
CVRSLEGLAGVETQYF TRBV7-5 16 TRBJ2-5
CASSLGSGTGETQYF TRBV5-8 15 TRBJ2-5
CASSESRTWDAEQYF TRBV10-1 15 TRBJ2-7
CASSYTSGTGGILNGYTF TRBV7-9 18 TRBJ1-2